A single sample is the source of the 18 T cell receptor beta chains below, sequenced in a study of blood T cell repertoires in COVID-19. The table came from immunoSEQ multiplex PCR; TCRdb's copy has only in-frame clones and leaves some out. The sample has about 59,000 clones, around four fifths seen once. The sample comprised peripheral blood. The source of these receptors is a woman in her seventies with acute or convalescent COVID-19.

The V call is TRBV2, the J call TRBJ2-7; 11 bases are shared with TRBD2. Looked up from germline, CDR1 is SNHLY and CDR2 is FYNNEI. V shed 3 bases, J shed 7 bases, and the junction held 5 bases outside the gene matches. The CDR3 runs to 14 residues. The CDR3 loop reads CASSELTSGVEQYV. CDR3 in DNA: TGTGCCAGCAGTGAGTTGACTAGCGGGGTTGAGCAGTACGTC.

The chain uses TRBV7-3 and TRBJ2-2; 7 bases fit TRBD1. The CDR3 is 15 residues long. Germline CDR1 and CDR2: SGHTA and FQGTGA. J lost 6 bases, V lost 5 bases, and 9 bases had no gene match. Here the CDR3 DNA reads TGTGCCAGCAGCACAGGGGCAGGGTCCGCCGGGGAGCTGTTTTTT. Its protein product is CASSTGAGSAGELFF.

This chain uses TRBV19 with TRBJ1-4; D is undetermined. CDR3 length: 15 amino acids. Between the trimmed V and J ends, which lost 7 bases and 7 bases, there was a span of 19 bases. Germline CDR1 reads LNHDA; CDR2 reads SQIVND (reference sequence). In nucleotides, the CDR3 is TGTGCCAGTACCTCGTCCCCCCATCCCGGTGAAAAACTGTTTTTT. This sequence encodes CASTSSPHPGEKLFF.

V is TRBV5-1 and J is TRBJ1-1; 8 bases are shared with TRBD1. The CDR3 loop spans 15 amino acids. Germline CDR1 reads SGHRS; CDR2 reads YFSETQ. V was clipped by 4 bases and J by 3 bases; unmatched bases: 8. The CDR3 DNA follows: TGCGCCAGCAGCGGACGACAGGGGCGGGACACTGAAGCTTTCTTT. It specifies CASSGRQGRDTEAFF.

The V call is TRBV5-1, the J call TRBJ2-3, with D possibly TRBD1 on 6 matching bases. This CDR3 has 15 amino acids. The germline CDR1 and CDR2 sequences are SGHRS and YFSETQ. V lost 4 bases and J 2 bases, leaving 14 bases between the germline ends. The CDR3 is CASSLSTGLTDTQYF. The CDR3 DNA follows: TGCGCCAGCAGCCTAAGTACAGGGCTCACAGATACGCAGTATTTT. The entire variable domain, with the rest obtained from reference TRBV5-1 and TRBJ2-3, is as follows: KAGVTQTPRYLIKTRGQQVTLSCSPISGHRSVSWYQQTPGQGLQFLFEYFSETQRNKGNFPGRFSGRQFSNSRSEMNVSTLELGDSALYLCASSLSTGLTDTQYFGPGTRLTVL.

This rearrangement joins TRBV3-1 (or the pseudogene TRBV3-2) to TRBJ2-1; no clear D. Germline V CDR1 and CDR2: LGHDT, YNNKEL (reference sequence). CDR3 length: 14 amino acids. V lost 4 bases to trimming and J lost 1 base, with 8 bases between them. CDR3 sequence reads: CASSRSKSYNEQFF. CDR3 coding DNA: TGTGCCAGCAGCCGTTCTAAGTCCTACAATGAGCAGTTCTTC.

The chain carries TRBV5-1 and TRBJ2-3; 11 nucleotides line up with TRBD2. Per germline, CDR1 SGHRS and CDR2 YFSETQ. The V segment lost 4 bases and the J segment 1 base; nucleotides outside the gene matches: 2. This CDR3 is built from 15 residues. CDR3 residues: CASSVTSGGTDTQYF. CDR3 sequence (DNA): TGCGCCAGCAGCGTGACTAGCGGGGGCACAGATACGCAGTATTTT.

This clone was seen ten or more times. The rearrangement joins TRBV5-5 to TRBJ1-3; D is ambiguous. V gave up 3 bases and J gave up 0 bases, with 13 bases separating them. CDR1 is SGHKS and CDR2 is YYEKEE in the germline V gene (reference sequence). This CDR3 contains 16 residues. In DNA form, the CDR3 reads TGTGCCAGCAGCTACAACCATCACAGCTCTGGAAACACCATATATTTT. It yields the protein CASSYNHHSSGNTIYF.

This clone has a single count. V gene TRBV11-2 combines with J gene TRBJ2-7; 10 nucleotides line up with TRBD2. The V and J ends lost 5 bases and 2 bases, in that order; junction bases with no gene match: 6. The CDR3 runs 15 residues. The germline V gene encodes CDR1 SGHAT and CDR2 FQNNGV. The CDR3 is CASSGSGGAPYEQYF. Here the CDR3 DNA reads TGTGCCAGCAGCGGGAGCGGGGGGGCGCCCTACGAGCAGTACTTC. Combining the CDR3 with reference TRBV11-2 and TRBJ2-7 gives the whole variable domain EAGVAQSPRYKIIEKRQSVAFWCNPISGHATLYWYQQILGQGPKLLIQFQNNGVVDDSQLPKDRFSAERLKGVDSTLKIQPAKLEDSAVYLCASSGSGGAPYEQYFGPGTRLTVT.

The rearrangement joins TRBV19 to TRBJ1-2, with 7 bases fitting TRBD1. This CDR3 has 13 residues. Germline CDR1 and CDR2: LNHDA and SQIVND (reference sequence). Trimming took 6 bases from V and 8 from J; bases not matched to a gene: 9. CDR3 amino acids: CASRRRGPWGYTF. CDR3 coding DNA: TGTGCCAGTAGAAGAAGGGGGCCCTGGGGCTACACCTTC.

This clone was seen a handful of times. V and J are TRBV6-5 and TRBJ2-1; 7 bases map to TRBD2. The germline gives CDR1 MNHEY, CDR2 SVGAGI. The ends lost 5 bases at V and 8 bases at J; junction bases unmatched: 3. This CDR3 has 12 amino acids. The CDR3 bases are TGTGCCAGCAGTCGGGGGAGGGATGAGCAGTTCTTC. Its protein product is CASSRGRDEQFF.

This sequence joins TRBV12-5 and TRBJ1-1, with D possibly being TRBD1 (5 bases). Deletions cut 6 bases from V and 4 bases from J, with 15 bases between. Germline lookup yields CDR1 LGHNT and CDR2 FRNRAP. The CDR3 has 14 amino acids. The CDR3 spells CASGPRLGGTEAFF. The CDR3 nucleotides are TGTGCTAGTGGCCCCCGACTGGGGGGCACTGAAGCTTTCTTT.

As concerns this clone: The junction differs from germline at one of its ends, possibly a read error. V usage is TRBV7-7 and J usage is TRBJ2-7, with TRBD1 identical over 7 bases. The CDR3 totals 13 residues. The germline V gene encodes CDR1 SSHAT and CDR2 FNYEAQ (reference sequence). CDR3 bases: TGTGCTAGCAGCTTAGGACAGGACTACGAGCAGTACTTC. It translates to CASSLGQDYEQYF.

The rearrangement uses TRBV9 and TRBJ2-1; possible D gene TRBD1, 5 bases. V was clipped by 1 base and J by 0 bases, with 8 bases between them. The CDR3 is made up of 15 amino acids. The germline gives CDR1 SGDLS, CDR2 YYNGEE. The CDR3 spells CASSVRDSSYNEQFF. The CDR3 bases are TGTGCCAGCAGCGTACGTGACAGCTCCTACAATGAGCAGTTCTTC.

This clone has a single count. The chain carries TRBV6-5 and TRBJ1-6; tentative D call: TRBD1 (6 bases). From germline, CDR1 is MNHEY and CDR2 SVGAGI. Trimming took 0 bases from V and 9 from J, leaving 15 bases between them. This CDR3 comprises 16 residues. Written as DNA, the CDR3 is TGTGCCAGCAGTTACTCGAGGGGGTCGCGTGGTTCACCCCTCCACTTT. Translating gives CASSYSRGSRGSPLHF.

The genes are TRBV19 and TRBJ1-2, with a possible D match to TRBD1 (5 bases). The CDR3 spans 13 residues. Germline V gene data show CDR1 as LNHDA and CDR2 as SQIVND (reference sequence). The ends were cut back, 5 bases at V and 5 bases at J, with 12 bases in the middle. This CDR3 is CASSSAGWYGYTF. CDR3 coding DNA: TGTGCCAGTAGTTCCGCAGGGTGGTATGGCTACACCTTC.

The rearrangement joins TRBV14 to TRBJ1-1; D is uncertain. Germline loops: CDR1 SGHDN, CDR2 FVKESK. CDR3 length: 13 amino acids. With 6 bases removed from V and 0 bases from J, the gap between germline ends came to 8 bases. The CDR3 reads CASRRGMNTEAFF. The CDR3 DNA reads TGTGCCAGCAGAAGAGGGATGAACACTGAAGCTTTCTTT.

DNA of the CDR3: TGTGCCAGCAGCCAAGGGTCTACAGGGCAGCAGCCCCAGCATTTT. Amino acids: CASSQGSTGQQPQHF. V usage is TRBV4-2 and J usage is TRBJ1-5; the D gene is possibly TRBD1 (6 bases). The V end was cut by 1 base, the J end by 7 bases, with 14 bases between. The CDR3 contains 15 residues. Germline lookup yields CDR1 LGHNA and CDR2 YNFKEQ.